This T cell receptor (beta chain) was sequenced in a study of T-cell memory formation after mild COVID-19. Whole-study results and caveats: The appearance of some responding clones in pre-infection memory suggested that cross-reactive memory joined. Researchers report contracting CD4+ clones mostly in CM and EM, with CD8+ clones in EMRA.

In germline, CDR1 is SGHAT, CDR2 FQNNGV. The CDR3 runs to 11 residues. This clonotype was counted a few times. The antigen is unknown. Germline is not matched at one junction end, which may reflect a read error. From the 5' RACE reads, TCRdb called clonotypes with MiXCR, one entry per CDR3 protein. Here the sample spans approximately 240,000 distinct CDR3 sequences, roughly 15% being singletons. The sequence derives from a man younger than 30 who had mild COVID-19 (a few samples of this study predate the infection). Cell type and time point are not known. The sequencing input was PBMCs or a T cell subset sorted from them (not recorded which). This rearrangement joins TRBV11-2 to TRBJ1-1, with D possibly being TRBD1 (6 bases). CDR3 nucleotide sequence: TGTGCCAGCACCGGGGACACTCAAGCTTTCTTT. Translation gives CASTGDTQAFF.